This passage covers 26 T cell receptor beta chains from one sample sequenced in a study of shared clonotypes between healthy human individuals. TCRdb keeps only in-frame clones here, not all; method: immunoSEQ multiplex PCR. The sample contains 2 million to 2.5 million clones, over 85% of which appear only once. Sequenced sample: naive CD4+ T cells from PBMCs. The subset was: CD45RA+ positively selected. The receptors originated from a man between 18 and 35 years old in good health. Some clones in this sample may be carry-over from other donors' samples.

This clone has just one count. The V gene is TRBV27, the J gene TRBJ2-1; D possibly corresponds to TRBD1 (6 bases). CDR1 MNHEY and CDR2 SMNVEV come from the germline V gene (reference sequence). V was cut by 6 bases and J by 6 bases, with 18 bases left in between. The CDR3 loop spans 15 amino acids. The CDR3 here is CASRYTGSWSNEQFF. The CDR3 DNA reads TGTGCCAGCAGATATACAGGGTCTTGGTCCAATGAGCAGTTCTTC.

The CDR3 region has the DNA TGTGCCAGCAGCTTCTACAGGGGTTGGGACTACGAGCAGTACTTC. This codes for CASSFYRGWDYEQYF. V and J are TRBV5-6 and TRBJ2-7; 7 positions agree with TRBD1. V lost 2 bases and J lost 3; bases outside the gene matches: 8. CDR3 length: 15 amino acids. Germline V gene lookup returns CDR1 SGHDT and CDR2 YYEEEE.

V usage is TRBV30 and J usage is TRBJ2-5; TRBD2 matches at 9 bases. The CDR3 spans 14 residues. Germline V gene sequence: CDR1 GTSNPN, CDR2 SVGIG (reference sequence). The V segment lost 2 bases and the J segment 5 bases; nucleotides outside the gene matches: 6. The CDR3 coding sequence is TGTGCCTGGAGTTCGAGCGGGAGGCGCGAGACCCAGTACTTC. The encoded protein is CAWSSSGRRETQYF. Looking up the rest from reference TRBV30 and TRBJ2-5 gives the full variable domain: SQTIHQWPATLVQPVGSPLSLECTVEGTSNPNLYWYRQAAGRGLQLLFYSVGIGQISSEVPQNLSASRPQDRQFILSSKKLLLSDSGFYLCAWSSSGRRETQYFGPGTRLLVL.

The chain couples TRBV7-2 to TRBJ2-7; D may be TRBD2 (6 bases). Per the germline V gene, CDR1 is SGHTA and CDR2 is FQGNSA. This CDR3 has 13 amino acids. V was trimmed by 3 bases and J by 4 bases, leaving 10 bases between them. The CDR3 region is CASSLGAGYEQYF. DNA of the CDR3: TGTGCCAGCAGCTTGGGTGCGGGATACGAGCAGTACTTC.

The V call is TRBV5-1, the J call TRBJ2-1; 11 nucleotides align to TRBD2. Trimming took 3 bases from V and 7 from J; bases not matched to a gene: 9. The CDR3 spans 16 residues. The germline CDR1 and CDR2 sequences are SGHRS and YFSETQ. In nucleotides, the CDR3 is TGCGCCAGCAGCTCCATAGCGGGAGGGCCGTGGAATGAGCAGTTCTTC. Its protein product is CASSSIAGGPWNEQFF.

This clone was seen more than once but under ten times. V gene TRBV7-9 combines with J gene TRBJ1-5; D perhaps matches TRBD1 (6 bases). Looked up from germline, CDR1 is SEHNR and CDR2 is FQNEAQ (reference sequence). This CDR3 spans 16 amino acids. The ends were cut back, 7 bases at V and 1 base at J, with 17 bases in the middle. CDR3 bases: TGTGCCAGCACCGAAGGGCCAGGGGCAAGCAATCAGCCCCAGCATTTT. Amino acids: CASTEGPGASNQPQHF.

J is TRBJ2-1 and V is TRBV18; D perhaps matches TRBD2 (6 bases). The V end was cut by 6 bases, the J end by 4 bases, with 16 bases between. This CDR3 comprises 15 residues. Germline assignment: CDR1 KGHSH and CDR2 LQKENI. The CDR3 DNA reads as TGTGCCAGCTCTCTCGGGGTAGCGGAATACAATGAGCAGTTCTTC. This codes for CASSLGVAEYNEQFF.

This sequence joins TRBV5-1 and TRBJ2-5, with D hard to call. V gave up 6 bases and J gave up 5 bases, with 14 bases separating them. The CDR3 has 13 residues. Germline V gene lookup returns CDR1 SGHRS and CDR2 YFSETQ. The CDR3 reads CASTTHIGETQYF. The CDR3 DNA is TGCGCCAGCACAACCCATATCGGGGAGACCCAGTACTTC.

This chain connects TRBV19 to TRBJ2-3; either TRBD1 or TRBD2 may supply D (6 bases each). The CDR3 loop spans 14 amino acids. V gave up 5 bases and J gave up 3 bases, with 12 bases separating them. Germline loops: CDR1 LNHDA, CDR2 SQIVND (reference sequence). CDR3 sequence: CASSRGGGTDTQYF. DNA for the CDR3: TGTGCCAGTAGTCGAGGAGGGGGAACAGATACGCAGTATTTT.

The chain has TRBV5-1 and TRBJ2-5; 10 bases align to TRBD1. With the DNA end fitting TRBJ2-7 better, the J assignment may be wrong. The CDR3 sequence is 14 residues long. The germline V gene has CDR1 SGHRS and CDR2 YFSETQ. Written as DNA, the CDR3 is TGCGCCAGCAGCTACCGGGACAGGGGTTACGAGCAGTACTTC. As protein: CASSYRDRGYEQYF.

Comments on this clone: The junction does not match germline at one end; this may be a read error. The chain carries TRBV5-5 and TRBJ2-7, with unresolved D. Germline CDR1 reads SGHKS; CDR2 reads YYEKEE (reference sequence). This CDR3 region has 13 residues. CDR3 amino acids: CASSLEVRTHVDF. CDR3 nucleotide sequence: TGTGCCAGCAGCTTGGAGGTCAGGACGCACGTGGACTTC.

The chain combines TRBV7-2 with TRBJ1-1, with 10 bases that match TRBD1. J lost 4 bases, V lost 5 bases, and 7 bases had no gene match. The length of the CDR3 is 15 residues. Germline loops: CDR1 SGHTA, CDR2 FQGNSA. The CDR3 DNA is TGTGCCAGCAGCCCCGGGGACAGGGGATTCACTGAAGCTTTCTTT. This codes for CASSPGDRGFTEAFF. Combining the CDR3 with reference TRBV7-2 and TRBJ1-1 gives the whole variable domain GAGVSQSPSNKVTEKGKDVELRCDPISGHTALYWYRQSLGQGLEFLIYFQGNSAPDKSGLPSDRFSAERTGGSVSTLTIQRTQQEDSAVYLCASSPGDRGFTEAFFGQGTRLTVV.

This clone was recorded only once. The gene calls are TRBV7-9 and TRBJ1-4; unclear D gene. V lost 1 base and J lost 7, with 4 bases in between. The CDR3 runs to 12 residues. Germline CDR1 is SEHNR and CDR2 is FQNEAQ (reference sequence). Here the CDR3 reads CASSLGSEKLFF. CDR3 in DNA: TGTGCCAGCAGCTTAGGTAGTGAAAAACTGTTTTTT.

This sequence joins TRBV19 and TRBJ1-2; D is uncertain. The CDR3 spans 14 residues. Per the germline V gene, CDR1 is LNHDA and CDR2 is SQIVND (reference sequence). V shed 4 bases and J shed 5 bases, with 14 bases lying between them. The CDR3 DNA sequence: TGTGCCAGTAGTAACTCCCGGACGGTGTATGGCTACACCTTC. It yields the protein CASSNSRTVYGYTF.

Concerning this clone itself: At the DNA level, this CDR3 is encoded by other sequences in the same sample as well. The chain carries TRBV18 and TRBJ2-2; unclear D gene. In germline, CDR1 is KGHSH, CDR2 LQKENI. V was cut by 3 bases and J by 4 bases, with 6 bases left in between. This CDR3 region has 13 residues. CDR3 bases: TGTGCCAGCTCACCTCCCGGCACCGGGGAGCTGTTTTTT. Residues: CASSPPGTGELFF.

The chain links TRBV10-3 to TRBJ1-4, with D tentatively TRBD1 (5 bases). The germline CDR1 and CDR2 sequences are ENHRY and SYGVKD. Trimming removed 6 bases from V and 7 bases from J, with 15 bases in between. The CDR3 sequence is 14 residues long. CDR3 protein: CAISGTLEGEKLFF. CDR3 in DNA: TGTGCCATCAGCGGGACCCTCGAAGGTGAAAAACTGTTTTTT.

The sample holds one count of this clone. The rearrangement uses TRBV5-5 and TRBJ1-4; a possible D gene is TRBD1 (5 bases). Germline values: CDR1 SGHKS, CDR2 YYEKEE (reference sequence). This CDR3 is 14 amino acids long. Between the trimmed V and J ends, which lost 6 bases and 7 bases, there was a span of 16 bases. The CDR3 DNA reads as TGTGCCAGCACCATCCGGGACTCCAGTGAAAAACTGTTTTTT. Its translation is CASTIRDSSEKLFF. The full variable domain, in which reference TRBV5-5 and TRBJ1-4 provide the parts outside the CDR3, is DAGVTQSPTHLIKTRGQQVTLRCSPISGHKSVSWYQQVLGQGPQFIFQYYEKEERGRGNFPDRFSARQFPNYSSELNVNALLLGDSALYLCASTIRDSSEKLFFGSGTQLSVL.

As regards this clone: The sample carries other DNA sequences with the same CDR3. The chain combines TRBV6-5 with TRBJ2-2; unclear D gene. Trimming took 5 bases from V and 5 from J, leaving 3 bases between them. The germline V gene encodes CDR1 MNHEY and CDR2 SVGAGI. The CDR3 loop spans 11 amino acids. Here the CDR3 DNA reads TGTGCCAGCAGTCGTACCGGGGAGCTGTTTTTT. The encoded protein is CASSRTGELFF.

The sample holds one count of this clone. The chain uses TRBV6-1 and TRBJ1-2, with TRBD1 matching 7 bases. Germline CDR1 reads MNHNS; CDR2 reads SASEGT. The J segment lost 3 bases and the V segment lost 6 bases, leaving 4 bases of the junction unmatched. The CDR3 has 13 amino acids. CDR3 region: CASRSRGDYGYTF. The DNA for the CDR3 is TGTGCCAGCAGAAGCAGGGGGGACTATGGCTACACCTTC.

The chain employs TRBV5-3 and TRBJ1-2, with 9 nucleotides matching TRBD1. Being an ORF, TRBV5-3 has a function that is uncertain. The CDR3 is 15 amino acids. The J segment lost 4 bases and the V segment lost 4 bases, leaving 8 bases of the junction unmatched. As DNA, the CDR3 is TGTGCCAGAAGCGGAGGGACAGGGCTGGGCTATGGCTACACCTTC. Amino acids: CARSGGTGLGYGYTF.

The genes are TRBV2 and TRBJ2-6; D unclear. Germline V gives CDR1 SNHLY, CDR2 FYNNEI. The CDR3 runs to 15 residues. V lost 6 bases, J lost 4 bases, and 13 bases lay in between. CDR3 protein: CASSNSPVGANVLTF. For the CDR3, the DNA is TGTGCCAGCAGCAACAGTCCTGTCGGGGCCAACGTCCTGACTTTC.

The chain employs TRBV6-5 and TRBJ2-7, with 12 bases that match TRBD1. Germline lookup yields CDR1 MNHEY and CDR2 SVGAGI. V lost 5 bases and J lost 6; bases outside the gene matches: 5. The CDR3 extends over 14 amino acids. CDR3 sequence: CASSRGTGGREQYF. CDR3 sequence (DNA): TGTGCCAGCAGTCGAGGGACAGGGGGCCGCGAGCAGTACTTC.

The rearrangement links TRBV6-7 to TRBJ2-7, with 8 bases identical to TRBD1. TRBV6-7 is noted as an ORF with a role that remains uncertain. The V segment lost 11 bases and the J segment 6 bases; nucleotides outside the gene matches: 12. This CDR3 comprises 13 residues. The CDR3, as DNA: TGTGCCCAGCATAACACAGGGGGGCGCGAGCAGTACTTC. Encoded protein: CAQHNTGGREQYF.

The CDR3 spells CASSTSGGGSETQYF. In DNA form, the CDR3 reads TGTGCCAGTTCGACTAGCGGGGGGGGATCGGAGACCCAGTACTTC. The genes are TRBV19 and TRBJ2-5, with 14 bases identical to TRBD2. The V gene's germline CDR1 is LNHDA and CDR2 SQIVND (reference sequence). The V segment lost 8 bases and the J segment 5 bases; nucleotides outside the gene matches: 7. This CDR3 region has 15 residues.

This chain joins TRBV30 and TRBJ2-3; D gene uncertain. The CDR3 is 13 residues long. Trimming took 5 bases from V and 6 from J, leaving 15 bases between them. Germline CDR1 GTSNPN, CDR2 SVGIG (reference sequence). The DNA for the CDR3 is TGTGCCTGGGACCGACGGTCTGGCGATACGCAGTATTTT. Amino acids: CAWDRRSGDTQYF.

In regard to this clone: Other DNA sequences in this sample translate to the same CDR3. This chain connects TRBV15 to TRBJ2-7; TRBD1 aligns across 12 bases. Germline lookup yields CDR1 LNHNV and CDR2 YYDKDF (reference sequence). The CDR3 runs to 15 residues. V shed 3 bases, J shed 3 bases, and the junction held 3 bases outside the gene matches. CDR3 DNA sequence: TGTGCCACCAGCAGGGGACAGGGGGCGAACTACGAGCAGTACTTC. Translated: CATSRGQGANYEQYF.